Each of the 24 T cell receptor beta chains below was sequenced from the same sample in a study of T cell repertoires in cytomegalovirus infection. These receptors have no identified antigens. TCRdb reprocessed the reads via MiXCR and lists one record per CDR3 protein. The repertoire holds 750,000 to 900,000 distinct CDR3 sequences, with around 29% as singletons. The sample in question was cultured CD8+ T cells from PBMCs, obtained from culture after CMV antigen stimulation. The receptors come from a human donor in good health (CMV status not recorded). Some clones in this sample may be carry-over from other donors' samples.

The chain links TRBV29-1 to TRBJ1-2; 9 nucleotides agree with TRBD1. The CDR3 contains 13 residues. Germline CDR1 SQVTM, CDR2 ANQGSEA. V lost 6 bases to trimming and J lost 8 bases; unmatched junction nucleotides: 10. The CDR3 here is CSVPSGTGQGYTF. In nucleotides, the CDR3 is TGCAGCGTCCCATCCGGGACAGGGCAAGGCTACACCTTC.

This clonotype was counted only a few times. J is TRBJ1-1 and V is TRBV7-6, with D hard to call. V lost 5 bases to trimming and J lost 1 base, with 14 bases between them. Germline-derived CDR1 and CDR2 are SGHVS and FNYEAQ. The CDR3 is 15 residues long. CDR3 coding DNA: TGTGCCAGCAGCCTCCTTGCCGCGGGGAACACTGAAGCTTTCTTT. Its protein product is CASSLLAAGNTEAFF.

The sample holds a few counts of this clonotype. This rearrangement joins TRBV7-9 to TRBJ1-2, with TRBD1 matching over 9 bases. This CDR3 is 16 amino acids long. The junction had 11 bases not matched to a gene; V was cut back by 3 bases and J by 6 bases. The germline gives CDR1 SEHNR, CDR2 FQNEAQ (reference sequence). CDR3 residues: CASSFSAGTGKDGYTF. The CDR3 DNA sequence: TGTGCCAGCAGCTTTTCGGCTGGGACAGGGAAAGATGGCTACACCTTC. Full variable domain (outside the CDR3, taken from reference TRBV7-9 and TRBJ1-2): DTGVSQNPRHKITKRGQNVTFRCDPISEHNRLYWYRQTLGQGPEFLTYFQNEAQLEKSRLLSDRFSAERPKGSFSTLEIQRTEQGDSAMYLCASSFSAGTGKDGYTFGSGTRLTVV.

In this sample, this clonotype turned up many times. J is TRBJ2-5 and V is TRBV7-2, with D hard to call. The CDR3 consists of 18 residues. Per the germline V gene, CDR1 is SGHTA and CDR2 is FQGNSA. Trimming stripped 7 bases from V and 1 base from J, with 25 bases between. The DNA for the CDR3 is TGTGCCAGCACCGAACCAGGCCTGGGATGGCGGCCCCAAGAGACCCAGTACTTC. Protein: CASTEPGLGWRPQETQYF.

V usage is TRBV6-8 and J usage is TRBJ2-1; weak D call: TRBD2 (6 bases). Germline V gene sequence: CDR1 MNHGY, CDR2 SAAAGT. Trimming cost V 5 bases and J 10 bases, with 15 bases left between them. The CDR3 covers 13 residues. The CDR3 DNA reads TGTGCCAGCAGTATTGCGGGAAATCGAGAGCAGTTCTTC. Translated, it gives CASSIAGNREQFF.

The rearrangement links TRBV9 to TRBJ2-3, with TRBD1 identical over 9 bases. The J segment lost 2 bases and the V segment lost 4 bases, leaving 5 bases of the junction unmatched. There are 15 residues in the CDR3. Germline CDR1 is SGDLS and CDR2 is YYNGEE. CDR3: CASSPWDRATDTQYF. CDR3 sequence (DNA): TGTGCCAGCAGCCCTTGGGACAGGGCCACAGATACGCAGTATTTT.

The table lists this clonotype with a few counts. The chain couples TRBV4-1 to TRBJ2-7; perhaps TRBD2 as D (5 bases). Germline V gene data show CDR1 as MGHRA and CDR2 as YSYEKL. The CDR3 runs 14 residues. Between the trimmed V and J ends, which lost 1 base and 3 bases, there was a span of 10 bases. Written as DNA, the CDR3 is TGCGCCAGCAGCCAAGGAGGAGCGGACTACGAGCAGTACTTC. It translates to CASSQGGADYEQYF.

This clonotype showed up just a few times. The chain has TRBV29-1 and TRBJ1-2; a weak D match, TRBD1 (5 bases). The CDR3 length is 12 residues. The V end was cut by 8 bases, the J end by 2 bases, with 12 bases between. Germline V gives CDR1 SQVTM, CDR2 ANQGSEA. CDR3 amino acids: CSIHRINYGYTF. CDR3 DNA: TGCAGCATCCACAGGATAAACTATGGCTACACCTTC.

This clonotype has a handful of counts. The J gene is TRBJ1-1, the V gene TRBV27; no clear D gene. Germline V gene sequence: CDR1 MNHEY, CDR2 SMNVEV (reference sequence). Trimming removed 2 bases from V and 8 bases from J, with 15 bases in between. This CDR3 spans 14 amino acids. CDR3 nucleotides: TGTGCCAGCAGTTTAGTTATAAACGGACGCGAAGCTTTCTTT. Its translation: CASSLVINGREAFF.

V usage is TRBV19 and J usage is TRBJ1-1, with 9 positions matching TRBD1. The CDR3 is made up of 14 amino acids. V lost 5 bases to trimming and J lost 8 bases; unmatched junction nucleotides: 9. Germline V gives CDR1 LNHDA, CDR2 SQIVND (reference sequence). The CDR3 DNA follows: TGTGCCAGTAGTCGACCGGGACAGGGACAAGAAGCTTTCTTT. Translation: CASSRPGQGQEAFF.

This clonotype was seen a handful of times. This rearrangement joins TRBV5-5 to TRBJ1-2, with TRBD1 matching 7 bases. CDR3 length: 13 residues. Trimming removed 4 bases from V and 4 bases from J; junction bases left unmatched: 4. CDR1 SGHKS and CDR2 YYEKEE come from the germline V gene (reference sequence). The CDR3 DNA follows: TGTGCCAGCAGCCTACGACAGGGCTATGGCTACACCTTC. It yields the protein CASSLRQGYGYTF.

This clonotype was found a few times. J is TRBJ2-7 and V is TRBV6-6, with 10 nucleotides matching TRBD1. This CDR3 region has 15 residues. After removal of 5 bases from V and 1 base from J, the junction contained 5 bases not matched to a gene. Per the germline V gene, CDR1 is MNHNY and CDR2 is SVGAGI (reference sequence). CDR3: CASSAPGQGSYEQYF. The CDR3 DNA reads TGTGCCAGCAGTGCTCCGGGACAGGGGTCCTACGAGCAGTACTTC.

By share, this clonotype ranks as hyperexpanded (1% or more). The rearrangement uses TRBV7-2 and TRBJ2-7; 9 bases match TRBD1. Germline-derived CDR1 and CDR2 are SGHTA and FQGNSA. CDR3 size: 13 residues. The J segment lost 4 bases and the V segment lost 5 bases, leaving 3 bases of the junction unmatched. The CDR3 coding sequence is TGTGCCAGCAGCCCGGACAGGGGTTACGAGCAGTACGTC. This sequence encodes CASSPDRGYEQYV.

V and J are TRBV6-5 and TRBJ1-6, with 9 nucleotides matching TRBD1. After removal of 7 bases from V and 7 bases from J, the junction contained 11 bases not matched to a gene. The CDR3 totals 16 residues. The V gene's germline CDR1 is MNHEY and CDR2 SVGAGI. Written as DNA, the CDR3 is TGTGCCAGCACCTCCCCATACAGGGGGCAAAATTCACCCCTCCACTTT. Amino acid sequence: CASTSPYRGQNSPLHF.

The chain combines TRBV5-6 with TRBJ2-7, with unresolved D. Trimming took off 3 bases at V and 1 base at J, with 20 bases between the two ends. The CDR3 is made up of 17 amino acids. CDR1 and CDR2 (germline): SGHDT, YYEEEE. Here the CDR3 reads CASSSPRAGRSSYEQYV. The CDR3 DNA reads as TGTGCCAGCAGCTCCCCCCGGGCAGGCAGATCTTCCTACGAGCAGTACGTC.

The chain employs TRBV9 and TRBJ2-1; the D gene is possibly TRBD1 (6 bases). CDR1 and CDR2 from the germline V gene are SGDLS and YYNGEE. V gave up 4 bases and J gave up 0 bases, with 11 bases separating them. CDR3 length: 15 amino acids. CDR3: CASSPLDSSYNEQFF. The CDR3 region has the DNA TGTGCCAGCAGCCCTTTGGACAGCTCCTACAATGAGCAGTTCTTC.

This clonotype has more than one count but fewer than ten. The J gene is TRBJ2-1, the V gene TRBV5-1; the match to TRBD2 covers 8 bases. V lost 4 bases and J lost 3; bases outside the gene matches: 6. Germline V lookup: CDR1 SGHRS, CDR2 YFSETQ. The CDR3 has 15 residues. The CDR3 here is CASSPAGANYNEQFF. In DNA, the CDR3 is TGCGCCAGCAGCCCAGCGGGGGCCAACTACAATGAGCAGTTCTTC.

The chain recombines TRBV24-1 with TRBJ2-5, with 7 bases identical to TRBD2. J was trimmed by 1 base and V by 7 bases; bases with no gene match: 8. CDR1 is KGHDR and CDR2 is SFDVKD in the germline V gene. The CDR3 runs to 15 residues. The CDR3, as DNA: TGTGCCACCAGCAACAGCGGGGAGATCCAAGAGACCCAGTACTTC. This sequence encodes CATSNSGEIQETQYF.

Many counts were recorded for this clonotype. The V gene is TRBV6-1, the J gene TRBJ2-3; no reliable D call. Deletions cut 1 base from V and 2 bases from J, with 13 bases between. Germline V CDR1 and CDR2: MNHNS, SASEGT. The CDR3 runs 16 residues. CDR3 sequence (DNA): TGTGCCAGCAGTGAAGGGTGGTCCGGCCTCACAGATACGCAGTATTTT. Its translation: CASSEGWSGLTDTQYF.

V and J are TRBV6-5 and TRBJ2-3, with 12 bases aligning to TRBD1. The germline CDR1 and CDR2 sequences are MNHEY and SVGAGI. The CDR3 has 15 amino acids. Losses at the gene ends were 6 bases for V and 4 bases for J; bases not matched to a gene: 5. The CDR3 DNA is TGTGCCAGCAGATTGGGACAGGGGGCCCCAGATACGCAGTATTTT. It is translated as CASRLGQGAPDTQYF.

V usage is TRBV12-5 and J usage is TRBJ1-2; D might be TRBD1 (6 bases). The length of the CDR3 is 14 residues. Per germline, CDR1 LGHNT and CDR2 FRNRAP. Trimming stripped 4 bases from V and 5 bases from J, with 14 bases between. The CDR3 is CASGSGARLYGYTF. CDR3 coding DNA: TGTGCTAGTGGTTCGGGGGCGCGACTTTATGGCTACACCTTC.

J is TRBJ1-2 and V is TRBV15; D is undetermined. This CDR3 is 14 amino acids long. Germline V gene data show CDR1 as LNHNV and CDR2 as YYDKDF (reference sequence). The V end was cut by 0 bases, the J end by 3 bases, with 8 bases between. The CDR3: CATSRDRSDYGYTF. The CDR3 DNA reads as TGTGCCACCAGCAGAGATCGGTCGGACTATGGCTACACCTTC.

This clonotype occurred a few times. The chain employs TRBV7-9 and TRBJ1-1; TRBD1 aligns across 9 bases. Germline V gene data show CDR1 as SEHNR and CDR2 as FQNEAQ (reference sequence). V was clipped by 1 base and J by 6 bases; unmatched bases: 12. The CDR3 is 17 amino acids. CDR3 bases: TGTGCCAGCAGCTTAGACACAGGGGGCAGGGTGAGCCCTGAAGCTTTCTTT. The encoded protein is CASSLDTGGRVSPEAFF. The complete variable domain, with remaining parts taken from reference TRBV7-9 and TRBJ1-1, reads DTGVSQNPRHKITKRGQNVTFRCDPISEHNRLYWYRQTLGQGPEFLTYFQNEAQLEKSRLLSDRFSAERPKGSFSTLEIQRTEQGDSAMYLCASSLDTGGRVSPEAFFGQGTRLTVV.

This chain uses TRBV6-2 or TRBV6-3 with TRBJ2-7; TRBD1 matches 7 bases. Per the germline V gene, CDR1 is MNHEY and CDR2 is SVGEGT. The CDR3 length is 13 residues. The V segment lost 4 bases and the J segment 4 bases; nucleotides outside the gene matches: 4. The CDR3 DNA sequence: TGTGCCAGCAGTTCGGACAGGCCGTACGAGCAGTACGTC. Protein product: CASSSDRPYEQYV.